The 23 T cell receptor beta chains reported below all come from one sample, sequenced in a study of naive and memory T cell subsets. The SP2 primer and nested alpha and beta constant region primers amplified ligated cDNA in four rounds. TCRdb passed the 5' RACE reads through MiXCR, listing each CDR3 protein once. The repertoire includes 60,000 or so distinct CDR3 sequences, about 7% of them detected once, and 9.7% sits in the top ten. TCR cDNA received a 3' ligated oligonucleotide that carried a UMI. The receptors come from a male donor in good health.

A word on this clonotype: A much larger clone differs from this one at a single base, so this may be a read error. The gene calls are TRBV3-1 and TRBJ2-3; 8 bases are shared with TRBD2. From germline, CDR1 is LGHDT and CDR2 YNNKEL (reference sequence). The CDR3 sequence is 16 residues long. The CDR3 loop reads CASSKDPAGVSDTQYF. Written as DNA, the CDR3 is TGTGCCAGCAGCAAAGATCCAGCGGGAGTCTCAGATACGCAGTATTTT.

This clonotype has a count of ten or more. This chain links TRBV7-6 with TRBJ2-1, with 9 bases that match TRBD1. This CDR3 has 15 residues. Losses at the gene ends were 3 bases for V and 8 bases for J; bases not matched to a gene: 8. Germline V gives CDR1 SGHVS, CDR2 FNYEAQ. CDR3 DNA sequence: TGTGCCAGCAGCTTGAACAGGGGGCGAACGGATGAGCAGTTCTTC. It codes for CASSLNRGRTDEQFF.

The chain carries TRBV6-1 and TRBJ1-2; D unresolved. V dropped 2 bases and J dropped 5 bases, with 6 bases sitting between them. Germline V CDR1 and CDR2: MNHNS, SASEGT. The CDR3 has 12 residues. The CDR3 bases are TGTGCCAGCAGTGAATCGACTTATGGCTACACCTTC. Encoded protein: CASSESTYGYTF.

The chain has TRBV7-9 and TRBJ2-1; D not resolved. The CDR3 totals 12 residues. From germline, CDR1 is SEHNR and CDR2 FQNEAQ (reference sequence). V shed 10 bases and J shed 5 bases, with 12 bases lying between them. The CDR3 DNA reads TGTGCCACCATGAAATCCCACAATGAGCAGTTCTTC. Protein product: CATMKSHNEQFF.

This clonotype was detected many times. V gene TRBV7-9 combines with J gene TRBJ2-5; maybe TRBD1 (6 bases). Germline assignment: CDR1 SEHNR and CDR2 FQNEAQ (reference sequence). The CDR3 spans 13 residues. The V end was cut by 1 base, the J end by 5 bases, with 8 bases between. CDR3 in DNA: TGTGCCAGCAGCTTAGAGGGGGTGGAGACCCAGTACTTC. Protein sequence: CASSLEGVETQYF.

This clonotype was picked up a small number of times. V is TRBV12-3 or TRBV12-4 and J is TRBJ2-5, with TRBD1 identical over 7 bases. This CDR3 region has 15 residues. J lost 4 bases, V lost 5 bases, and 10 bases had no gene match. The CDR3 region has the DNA TGTGCCAGCAGTACCACCCCGGACAGGAGAGAGACCCAGTACTTC. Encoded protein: CASSTTPDRRETQYF.

The CDR3 DNA sequence: TGTGCTAGTGGTTCGACAGGTTCATACAATGAGCAGTTCTTC. Its protein product is CASGSTGSYNEQFF. This chain uses TRBV12-5 with TRBJ2-1; perhaps TRBD1 as D (6 bases). Germline V gene sequence: CDR1 LGHNT, CDR2 FRNRAP. V was trimmed by 4 bases and J by 4 bases, leaving 11 bases between them. The CDR3 is made up of 14 amino acids.

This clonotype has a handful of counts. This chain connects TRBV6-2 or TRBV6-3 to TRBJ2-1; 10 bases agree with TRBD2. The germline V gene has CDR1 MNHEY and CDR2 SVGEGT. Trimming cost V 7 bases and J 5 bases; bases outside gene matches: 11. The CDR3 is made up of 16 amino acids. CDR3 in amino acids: CASTTPLAGENNEQFF. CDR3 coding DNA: TGTGCCAGCACCACCCCTCTAGCGGGAGAGAACAATGAGCAGTTCTTC.

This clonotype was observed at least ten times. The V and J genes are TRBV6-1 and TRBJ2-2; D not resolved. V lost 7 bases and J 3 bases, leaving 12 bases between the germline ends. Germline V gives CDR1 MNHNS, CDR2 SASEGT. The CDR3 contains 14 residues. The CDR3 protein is CASKAVWDTGELFF. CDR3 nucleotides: TGTGCCAGCAAGGCGGTTTGGGACACCGGGGAGCTGTTTTTT.

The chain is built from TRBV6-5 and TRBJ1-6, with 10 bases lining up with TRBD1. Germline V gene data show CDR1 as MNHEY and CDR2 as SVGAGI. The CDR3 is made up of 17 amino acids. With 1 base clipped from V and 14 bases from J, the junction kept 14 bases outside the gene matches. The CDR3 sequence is CASSYLGQGTIGAALHF. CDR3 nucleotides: TGTGCCAGCAGTTACTTGGGACAGGGGACAATCGGGGCAGCCCTCCACTTT.

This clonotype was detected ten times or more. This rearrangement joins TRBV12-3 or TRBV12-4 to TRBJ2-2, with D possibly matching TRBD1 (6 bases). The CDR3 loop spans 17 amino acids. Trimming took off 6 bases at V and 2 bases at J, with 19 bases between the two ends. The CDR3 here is CASSPRQDSFNTGELFF. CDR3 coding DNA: TGTGCCAGCAGCCCGAGACAGGACTCTTTTAACACCGGGGAGCTGTTTTTT.

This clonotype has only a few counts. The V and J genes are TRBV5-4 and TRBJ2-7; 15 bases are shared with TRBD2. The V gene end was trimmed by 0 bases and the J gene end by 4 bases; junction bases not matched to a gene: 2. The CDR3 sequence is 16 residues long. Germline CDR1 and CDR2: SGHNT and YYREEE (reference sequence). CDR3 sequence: CASSLGGTSGRYEQYF. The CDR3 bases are TGTGCCAGCAGCTTGGGGGGGACTAGCGGGAGGTACGAGCAGTACTTC. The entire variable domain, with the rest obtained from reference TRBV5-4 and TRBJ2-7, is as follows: ETGVTQSPTHLIKTRGQQVTLRCSSQSGHNTVSWYQQALGQGPQFIFQYYREEENGRGNFPPRFSGLQFPNYSSELNVNALELDDSALYLCASSLGGTSGRYEQYFGPGTRLTVT.

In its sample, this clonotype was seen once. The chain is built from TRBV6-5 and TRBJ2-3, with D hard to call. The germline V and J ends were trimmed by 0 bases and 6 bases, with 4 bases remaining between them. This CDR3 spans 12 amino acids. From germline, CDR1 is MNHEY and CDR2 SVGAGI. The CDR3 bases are TGTGCCAGCAGTTACTCCGGCGATACGCAGTATTTT. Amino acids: CASSYSGDTQYF.

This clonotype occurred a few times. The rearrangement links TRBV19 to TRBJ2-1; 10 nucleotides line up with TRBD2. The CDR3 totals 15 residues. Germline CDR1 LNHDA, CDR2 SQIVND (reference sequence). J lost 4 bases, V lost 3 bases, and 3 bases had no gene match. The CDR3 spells CASSMGLARYNEQFF. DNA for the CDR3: TGTGCCAGTAGTATGGGACTAGCGAGGTACAATGAGCAGTTCTTC.

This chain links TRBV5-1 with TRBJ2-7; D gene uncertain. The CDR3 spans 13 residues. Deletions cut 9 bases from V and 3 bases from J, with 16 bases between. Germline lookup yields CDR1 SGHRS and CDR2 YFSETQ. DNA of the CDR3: TGCGCCACACCCTCGGAACTTGTCTACGAGCAGTACTTC. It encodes CATPSELVYEQYF.

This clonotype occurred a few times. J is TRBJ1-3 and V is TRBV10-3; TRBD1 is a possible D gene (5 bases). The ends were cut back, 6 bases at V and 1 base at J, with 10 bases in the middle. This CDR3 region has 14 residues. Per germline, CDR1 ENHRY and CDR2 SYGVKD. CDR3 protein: CAIRGDLSGNTIYF. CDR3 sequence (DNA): TGTGCCATCAGGGGGGACCTTTCTGGAAACACCATATATTTT.

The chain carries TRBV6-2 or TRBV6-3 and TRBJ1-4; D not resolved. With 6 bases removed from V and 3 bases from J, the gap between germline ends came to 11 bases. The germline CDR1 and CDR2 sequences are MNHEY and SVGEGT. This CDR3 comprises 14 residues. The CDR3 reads CASSTLVANEKLFF. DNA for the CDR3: TGTGCCAGCAGCACCTTGGTGGCTAATGAAAAACTGTTTTTT.

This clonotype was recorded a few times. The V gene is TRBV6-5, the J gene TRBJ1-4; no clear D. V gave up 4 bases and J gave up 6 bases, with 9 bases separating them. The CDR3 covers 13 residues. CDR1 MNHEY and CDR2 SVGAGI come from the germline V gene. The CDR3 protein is CASSSFRDEKLFF. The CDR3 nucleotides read TGTGCCAGCAGTTCCTTCAGAGATGAAAAACTGTTTTTT.

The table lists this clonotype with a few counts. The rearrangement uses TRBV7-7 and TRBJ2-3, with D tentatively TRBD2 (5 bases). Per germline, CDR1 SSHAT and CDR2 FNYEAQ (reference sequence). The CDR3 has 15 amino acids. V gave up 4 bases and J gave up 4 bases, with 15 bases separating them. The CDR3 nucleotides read TGTGCCAGCAGCTCCGTGGGCGGGCCCGCAGATACGCAGTATTTT. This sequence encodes CASSSVGGPADTQYF.

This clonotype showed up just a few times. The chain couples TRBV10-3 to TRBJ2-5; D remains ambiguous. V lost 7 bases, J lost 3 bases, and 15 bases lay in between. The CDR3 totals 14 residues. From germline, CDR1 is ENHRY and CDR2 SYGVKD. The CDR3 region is CAITPGPEEETQYF. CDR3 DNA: TGTGCCATCACCCCGGGCCCCGAGGAAGAGACCCAGTACTTC.

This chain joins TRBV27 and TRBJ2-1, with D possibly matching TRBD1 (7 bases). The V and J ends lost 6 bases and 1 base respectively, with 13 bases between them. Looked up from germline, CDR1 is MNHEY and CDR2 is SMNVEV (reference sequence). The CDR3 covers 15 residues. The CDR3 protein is CASRLTGRSYNEQFF. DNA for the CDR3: TGTGCCAGCAGGTTGACAGGGAGGTCCTACAATGAGCAGTTCTTC.

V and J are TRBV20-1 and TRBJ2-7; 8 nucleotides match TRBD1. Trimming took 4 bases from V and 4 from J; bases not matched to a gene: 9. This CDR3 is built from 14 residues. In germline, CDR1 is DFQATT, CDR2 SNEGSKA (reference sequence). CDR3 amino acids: CSAIDGTGRYEQYF. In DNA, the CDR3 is TGCAGTGCTATTGACGGGACAGGTCGTTACGAGCAGTACTTC.

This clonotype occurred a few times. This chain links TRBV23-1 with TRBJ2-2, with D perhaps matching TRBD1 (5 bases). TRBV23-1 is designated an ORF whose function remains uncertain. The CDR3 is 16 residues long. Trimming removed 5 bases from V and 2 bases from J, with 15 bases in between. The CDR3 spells CASSSRGEFNTGELFF. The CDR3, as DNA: TGCGCCAGCAGTTCTAGGGGCGAATTTAACACCGGGGAGCTGTTTTTT.